This T cell receptor (beta chain) appears in the sequencing data of a study of T cell repertoires in cytomegalovirus infection. Turning to the study itself: Recently described HLA-C-restricted plus well-studied HLA-B-restricted CMV epitopes were used. Matching HLA type and CMV infection were both indicated by public TCR beta signatures.

TCRdb called the reads again in MiXCR, with one record for every CDR3 protein. The sample holds 700,000 to 850,000 distinct CDR3 sequences, 30% to 35% seen once. Study outcomes and limitations: HLA-C-restricted CMV clonotypes gave the most frequent clonotype in two of eight donors. Pooled public TCR beta family frequency picked out CMV carriers with the relevant HLA.

About this clonotype itself: Its cognate antigen is unknown.

This TCR derives from a human donor in good health (CMV status not recorded). Some clones in this sample may be carry-over from other donors' samples. The source was cultured CD8+ T cells from PBMCs, collected from culture after CMV antigen stimulation.

The CDR3 loop is CASSPLGDSNQPQHF. The CDR3 nucleotides read TGTGCCAGCAGTCCACTCGGGGATAGCAATCAGCCCCAGCATTTT. The chain has TRBV5-5 and TRBJ1-5; D not resolved. The germline CDR1 and CDR2 sequences are SGHKS and YYEKEE (reference sequence). This CDR3 is built from 15 residues. Trimming took off 5 bases at V and 0 bases at J, with 12 bases between the two ends.